The entry that follows covers one T cell receptor beta chain sequence. This CDR3 contains 18 residues. Germline V CDR1 and CDR2: MGHRA, YSYEKL. V lost 4 bases to trimming and J lost 2 bases; unmatched junction nucleotides: 10. The method was immunoSEQ multiplex PCR; TCRdb's version includes in-frame clones alone and lacks a portion of them. Of hundreds of thousands of clones in the sample, roughly 86% were seen once. These data belong to a study of blood T cell repertoires in COVID-19. The wider study: Sites in the United States, Italy and Spain provided acute and convalescent COVID-19 samples.

The V call is TRBV4-1, the J call TRBJ2-6; 8 bases map to TRBD1. Sample: peripheral blood. The receptor was isolated from a human donor in a cohort sampled during active COVID-19. CDR3 in DNA: TGCGCCAGCAGCCGCATACAGGGGGTCCGGACTGGGGCCAACGTCCTGACTTTC. This encodes CASSRIQGVRTGANVLTF.